A selection of T cell receptor beta chains follows, all from one sample in a study of PD-L1 blockade in urothelial cancer. Some clones are missing from TCRdb's copy, which holds only in-frame ones; the method was immunoSEQ multiplex PCR. The table has approximately 50,000 clones, about 85% seen once. Sequenced material: PBMCs, taken around atezolizumab (anti-PD-L1) treatment. All receptors derive from a man aged 60-69 years with urothelial cancer. CDR3s include the opening cysteine and the closing phenylalanine or tryptophan. Fields, in order: V gene, D gene, clone size, J gene, CDR3 protein, CDR3 DNA. D genes are given only for firm matches. For some rows the clone size is stated as once, few or many, or as a class when expanded; others skip it.

v_call: TRBV25-1; d_call: TRBD1; clone_size: .; j_call: TRBJ1-6; cdr3_aa: CASTTGGAPLHF; cdr3_nt: TGTGCCAGCACCACAGGGGGGGCACCCCTCCACTTT
v_call: TRBV2; d_call: TRBD1; clone_size: .; j_call: TRBJ1-5; cdr3_aa: CASSADRGSNQPQHF; cdr3_nt: TGTGCCAGCAGTGCGGACAGGGGTAGCAATCAGCCCCAGCATTTT
v_call: TRBV29-1; d_call: .; clone_size: .; j_call: TRBJ2-1; cdr3_aa: CSVDWTAYNEQFF; cdr3_nt: TGCAGCGTTGACTGGACAGCCTACAATGAGCAGTTCTTC
v_call: TRBV7-2; d_call: TRBD2; clone_size: .; j_call: TRBJ2-1; cdr3_aa: CASSRFQTSGEQFF; cdr3_nt: TGTGCCAGCAGCCGATTCCAGACTAGCGGGGAGCAGTTCTTC
v_call: TRBV7-8; d_call: .; clone_size: .; j_call: TRBJ1-5; cdr3_aa: CASSLGGGWQPQHF; cdr3_nt: TGTGCCAGCAGCTTAGGGGGCGGATGGCAGCCCCAGCATTTT
v_call: TRBV2; d_call: .; clone_size: .; j_call: TRBJ2-7; cdr3_aa: CASTQGGGPKISYEQYF; cdr3_nt: TGTGCCAGCACCCAAGGGGGGGGGCCTAAGATCTCCTACGAGCAGTACTTC
v_call: TRBV6-5; d_call: TRBD1; clone_size: .; j_call: TRBJ1-2; cdr3_aa: CASSPGTGVYGYTF; cdr3_nt: TGTGCCAGCAGCCCCGGGACAGGGGTCTATGGCTACACCTTC
v_call: TRBV5-4; d_call: TRBD1; clone_size: once; j_call: TRBJ2-7; cdr3_aa: CASSSKRPGQVHYEQYF; cdr3_nt: TGTGCCAGCAGCTCAAAGAGACCGGGACAGGTGCACTATGAGCAGTACTTC
v_call: TRBV4-3; d_call: .; clone_size: .; j_call: TRBJ1-3; cdr3_aa: CTSSQDSGAGGNTIYF; cdr3_nt: TGCACCAGCAGCCAAGATTCAGGGGCTGGGGGAAACACCATATATTTT
v_call: TRBV29-1; d_call: TRBD1; clone_size: .; j_call: TRBJ2-5; cdr3_aa: CSVEGGQGKEETQYF; cdr3_nt: TGCAGCGTTGAAGGTGGACAGGGGAAGGAAGAGACCCAGTACTTC
v_call: TRBV6-5; d_call: TRBD1; clone_size: .; j_call: TRBJ1-1; cdr3_aa: CASSSTGWGNTEAFF; cdr3_nt: TGTGCCAGCAGTTCGACAGGGTGGGGGAACACTGAAGCTTTCTTT
v_call: TRBV5-4; d_call: .; clone_size: .; j_call: TRBJ2-7; cdr3_aa: CASSPAGNEQYF; cdr3_nt: TGTGCCAGCAGCCCGGCGGGAAACGAGCAGTACTTC
v_call: TRBV9; d_call: TRBD2; clone_size: .; j_call: TRBJ2-1; cdr3_aa: CASSPLAGGGNEQFF; cdr3_nt: TGTGCCAGCAGCCCTCTAGCGGGGGGCGGCAATGAGCAGTTCTTC
v_call: TRBV7-9; d_call: .; clone_size: .; j_call: TRBJ1-5; cdr3_aa: CASSLAGGSNQPQHF; cdr3_nt: TGTGCCAGCAGCTTAGCTGGGGGGTCAAATCAGCCCCAGCATTTT
v_call: TRBV7-2; d_call: TRBD2; clone_size: .; j_call: TRBJ2-3; cdr3_aa: CASSPTSGGHTDTQYF; cdr3_nt: TGTGCCAGCAGCCCGACTAGCGGGGGGCACACAGATACGCAGTATTTT
v_call: TRBV6-4; d_call: TRBD1; clone_size: once; j_call: TRBJ1-6; cdr3_aa: CASSDSAGGGSPLHF; cdr3_nt: TGTGCCAGCAGTGACTCGGCAGGGGGTGGATCACCCCTCCACTTT
v_call: TRBV2; d_call: TRBD2; clone_size: .; j_call: TRBJ2-2; cdr3_aa: CASSAAGVNGELFF; cdr3_nt: TGTGCCAGCAGCGCCGCGGGGGTCAACGGGGAGCTGTTTTTT
v_call: TRBV28; d_call: TRBD1; clone_size: .; j_call: TRBJ1-2; cdr3_aa: CASSSPLGQGDGYTF; cdr3_nt: TGTGCCAGCAGTTCGCCTCTCGGACAGGGCGATGGCTACACCTTC
v_call: TRBV28; d_call: TRBD1; clone_size: .; j_call: TRBJ1-6; cdr3_aa: CASSIRQGAMSYNSPLHF; cdr3_nt: TGTGCCAGCAGTATTCGACAGGGGGCGATGTCCTATAATTCACCCCTCCACTTT
v_call: TRBV7-2; d_call: TRBD2; clone_size: .; j_call: TRBJ2-5; cdr3_aa: CASSLGGLAQETQYF; cdr3_nt: TGTGCCAGCAGCTTAGGGGGACTAGCTCAAGAGACCCAGTACTTC
v_call: TRBV11-3; d_call: TRBD1; clone_size: .; j_call: TRBJ1-1; cdr3_aa: CASSLNDRGYTEAFF; cdr3_nt: TGTGCCAGCAGCTTAAACGACAGGGGGTACACTGAAGCTTTCTTT
v_call: TRBV4-1; d_call: TRBD1; clone_size: .; j_call: TRBJ2-2; cdr3_aa: CASSLGDSGELFF; cdr3_nt: TGCGCCAGCAGTCTAGGGGACAGCGGGGAGCTGTTTTTT
v_call: TRBV18; d_call: .; clone_size: .; j_call: TRBJ1-4; cdr3_aa: CASSEGLATNEKLFF; cdr3_nt: TGTGCCAGCTCGGAAGGACTTGCAACTAATGAAAAACTGTTTTTT
v_call: TRBV6-6; d_call: .; clone_size: .; j_call: TRBJ1-4; cdr3_aa: CASTLERSVLNEKLFF; cdr3_nt: TGTGCCAGCACCTTGGAGAGGAGTGTACTTAATGAAAAACTGTTTTTT
v_call: TRBV18; d_call: TRBD2; clone_size: .; j_call: TRBJ2-3; cdr3_aa: CASSPPGLAGGSRTDTQYF; cdr3_nt: TGTGCCAGCTCACCACCGGGACTAGCGGGGGGGTCGCGCACAGATACGCAGTATTTT
v_call: TRBV7-8; d_call: TRBD2; clone_size: .; j_call: TRBJ2-2; cdr3_aa: CASMDGGALNTGELFF; cdr3_nt: TGTGCCAGCATGGACGGGGGGGCTTTGAACACCGGGGAGCTGTTTTTT
v_call: TRBV5-1; d_call: TRBD1; clone_size: few; j_call: TRBJ1-6; cdr3_aa: CASSPGGRSYNSPLHF; cdr3_nt: TGCGCCAGCAGTCCAGGGGGAAGATCCTATAATTCACCCCTCCACTTT
v_call: TRBV2; d_call: .; clone_size: .; j_call: TRBJ2-2; cdr3_aa: CASSELPSGVAGELFF; cdr3_nt: TGTGCCAGCAGTGAATTGCCCTCCGGGGTCGCCGGGGAGCTGTTTTTT
v_call: TRBV19; d_call: .; clone_size: .; j_call: TRBJ2-1; cdr3_aa: CASSFGGRSSYNEQFF; cdr3_nt: TGTGCCAGTAGTTTTGGAGGGAGATCCTCGTACAATGAGCAGTTCTTC
v_call: TRBV7-3; d_call: .; clone_size: .; j_call: TRBJ2-7; cdr3_aa: CASSLDRGGYEQYF; cdr3_nt: TGTGCCAGCAGCTTAGATAGGGGCGGATACGAGCAGTACTTC
v_call: TRBV19; d_call: .; clone_size: few; j_call: TRBJ2-3; cdr3_aa: CASSMNRGTDTQYF; cdr3_nt: TGTGCCAGTAGTATGAACCGGGGGACAGATACGCAGTATTTT
v_call: TRBV7-6; d_call: .; clone_size: few; j_call: TRBJ1-6; cdr3_aa: CASSLRSSYNSPLHF; cdr3_nt: TGTGCCAGCAGTTTGAGGAGCTCCTATAATTCACCCCTCCACTTT
v_call: TRBV19; d_call: TRBD1; clone_size: once; j_call: TRBJ2-7; cdr3_aa: CASSIGTGRYEQYF; cdr3_nt: TGTGCCAGTAGTATTGGGACAGGGCGCTACGAGCAGTACTTC
v_call: TRBV4-2; d_call: TRBD1; clone_size: .; j_call: TRBJ1-4; cdr3_aa: CASSQDLRGRSTNEKLFF; cdr3_nt: TGTGCCAGCAGCCAAGATCTCAGGGGGCGGTCCACTAATGAAAAACTGTTTTTT
v_call: TRBV10-2; d_call: TRBD1; clone_size: .; j_call: TRBJ1-6; cdr3_aa: CASRITGGVSPLHF; cdr3_nt: TGCGCCAGCAGAATAACAGGGGGGGTTTCACCCCTCCACTTT
v_call: TRBV5-1; d_call: .; clone_size: .; j_call: TRBJ2-1; cdr3_aa: CASSRSSYNEQFF; cdr3_nt: TGCGCCAGCAGCAGGAGCTCCTACAATGAGCAGTTCTTC
v_call: TRBV19; d_call: .; clone_size: .; j_call: TRBJ2-7; cdr3_aa: CASSIRMDTSSSYEQYF; cdr3_nt: TGTGCCAGTAGTATTAGGATGGACACCTCAAGCTCCTACGAGCAGTACTTC
v_call: TRBV11-3; d_call: .; clone_size: .; j_call: TRBJ2-3; cdr3_aa: CASSPLVGPGSTDTQYF; cdr3_nt: TGTGCCAGCAGCCCCTTAGTCGGGCCAGGGAGCACAGATACGCAGTATTTT
v_call: TRBV18; d_call: .; clone_size: .; j_call: TRBJ1-2; cdr3_aa: CASSPDSQYGYTF; cdr3_nt: TGTGCCAGCTCACCCGACAGTCAGTATGGCTACACCTTC
v_call: TRBV2; d_call: .; clone_size: .; j_call: TRBJ2-7; cdr3_aa: CASSERPGATYEQYF; cdr3_nt: TGTGCCAGCAGTGAAAGGCCAGGCGCAACCTACGAGCAGTACTTC
v_call: TRBV30; d_call: TRBD1; clone_size: .; j_call: TRBJ1-1; cdr3_aa: CAWSSTGGWGEAFF; cdr3_nt: TGTGCCTGGAGTTCGACAGGGGGCTGGGGTGAAGCTTTCTTT